These 7 T cell receptor beta chains share one sample of origin, sequenced in a study of Graves' ophthalmopathy and Graves' hyperthyroidism. RNA transcripts provided the template for amplifying TCR beta CDR3 regions. In the first round, RT-PCR was carried out with HTBI primers, and a multiplex PCR formed the second round. TCRdb fed the multiplex PCR reads into MiXCR, producing one record per CDR3 protein. The table includes approximately 700,000 distinct CDR3 sequences, roughly two fifths detected once. Specimen: peripheral blood. Receptors originate from an adult man with Graves' ophthalmopathy.

This clonotype was detected many times. This chain's CDR3 is CAISEVSYEQYF. The DNA of the CDR3 is TGTGCCATCAGTGAGGTATCCTACGAGCAGTACTTC. The genes are TRBV10-3 and TRBJ2-7; no definite D call. The V gene lost 2 bases and the J gene lost 1 base, with 3 bases spanning the gap. CDR3 length: 12 amino acids. CDR1 and CDR2 (germline): ENHRY, SYGVKD.

The V and J genes are TRBV7-3 and TRBJ2-5, with 7 bases aligning to TRBD2. Germline V gene sequence: CDR1 SGHTA, CDR2 FQGTGA. The CDR3 spans 12 residues. Trimming at V came to 10 bases and at J to 2 bases, leaving 4 bases not matched to a gene. The CDR3 protein is CATLGGQETQYF. CDR3 sequence (DNA): TGTGCCACCCTGGGGGGGCAAGAGACCCAGTACTTC.

The sample holds a few counts of this clonotype. The chain recombines TRBV10-3 with TRBJ1-2; D gene ambiguous. The CDR3 is 14 residues long. The V end was cut by 10 bases, the J end by 2 bases, with 17 bases between. Germline assignment: CDR1 ENHRY and CDR2 SYGVKD. The CDR3 protein is CASSPLEVNYGYTF. CDR3 nucleotide sequence: TGTGCCAGCTCACCATTGGAAGTGAACTATGGCTACACCTTC.

Many counts were recorded for this clonotype. The rearrangement links TRBV9 to TRBJ1-1; no clear D gene. Germline V CDR1 and CDR2: SGDLS, YYNGEE. The CDR3 contains 14 residues. Trimming removed 1 base from V and 3 bases from J, with 10 bases in between. The CDR3 loop is CASSVSFLDTEAFF. Here the CDR3 DNA reads TGTGCCAGCAGCGTAAGCTTTTTGGACACTGAAGCTTTCTTT.

This clonotype was observed at least ten times. V usage is TRBV10-3 and J usage is TRBJ1-5; D not resolved. The CDR3 is made up of 13 amino acids. The V gene lost 8 bases and the J gene lost 4 bases, with 12 bases spanning the gap. The germline V gene has CDR1 ENHRY and CDR2 SYGVKD. The chain's CDR3 is CAISTASNQPQHF. The CDR3 DNA reads TGTGCCATCTCGACGGCGAGTAATCAGCCCCAGCATTTT.

The chain has TRBV2 and TRBJ2-1; 8 bases agree with TRBD1. The J segment lost 2 bases and the V segment lost 10 bases, leaving 10 bases of the junction unmatched. The CDR3 spans 15 residues. Germline V CDR1 and CDR2: SNHLY, FYNNEI. The CDR3 loop reads CAIISTGEPYNEQFF. CDR3 sequence (DNA): TGTGCCATCATCTCGACAGGGGAACCCTACAATGAGCAGTTCTTC.

There are many counts of this clonotype. The V gene is TRBV19, the J gene TRBJ1-6; 9 positions agree with TRBD1. Germline trimming cut 3 bases from V and 8 bases from J; bases unmatched to any gene: 8. This CDR3 contains 16 residues. Germline values: CDR1 LNHDA, CDR2 SQIVND (reference sequence). CDR3 protein: CASSISGQGFDSPLHF. For the CDR3, the DNA is TGTGCCAGTAGTATTTCTGGACAGGGGTTCGATTCACCCCTCCACTTT. The whole variable domain, remainder taken from reference TRBV19 and TRBJ1-6, is DGGITQSPKYLFRKEGQNVTLSCEQNLNHDAMYWYRQDPGQGLRLIYYSQIVNDFQKGDIAEGYSVSREKKESFPLTVTSAQKNPTAFYLCASSISGQGFDSPLHFGNGTRLTVT.